The next 14 T cell receptor beta chains were all read from a single sample in a study of identical twins. TCRdb re-called the 5' RACE reads with MiXCR, one entry per CDR3 protein. The repertoire has under 300,000 distinct CDR3 sequences, 12% of them found once; the top ten carry 3.5% to 5%. This same sample was also taken into another study, of yellow fever vaccine responses in identical twins.

Material: memory (CD45RO+) T cells sorted from blood. The receptor source for this set is a woman aged 18-29 years in good health.

The chain links TRBV11-2 to TRBJ2-7; D not resolved. Trimming shortened V by 0 bases and J by 0 bases, and 12 bases separated the two germline ends. This CDR3 is 16 amino acids long. From germline, CDR1 is SGHAT and CDR2 FQNNGV. The DNA of the CDR3 is TGTGCCAGCAGCTTAGAATTCGGGTTCCTCTCCTACGAGCAGTACTTC. Encoded protein: CASSLEFGFLSYEQYF.

This clonotype was observed many times. The chain joins TRBV27 to TRBJ2-7; TRBD2 is a possible D gene (5 bases). Trimming left V 6 bases short and J 3 bases short, with 12 bases between. The germline V gene has CDR1 MNHEY and CDR2 SMNVEV (reference sequence). The CDR3 consists of 13 residues. The CDR3 loop reads CASRLDGDYEQYF. The CDR3 DNA reads as TGTGCCAGCAGGCTAGACGGGGACTACGAGCAGTACTTC.

This clonotype was picked up a small number of times. The J gene is TRBJ1-3, the V gene TRBV7-9; D is possibly TRBD1 (6 bases). V lost 10 bases and J 6 bases, leaving 10 bases between the germline ends. The CDR3 spans 11 residues. Germline V gene data show CDR1 as SEHNR and CDR2 as FQNEAQ (reference sequence). The CDR3 sequence is CAIQGTNTIYF. In DNA, the CDR3 is TGTGCCATTCAGGGGACAAACACCATATATTTT.

This clonotype was observed a handful of times. This chain connects TRBV28 to TRBJ1-1; 9 nucleotides agree with TRBD1. This CDR3 has 14 amino acids. Germline V CDR1 and CDR2: MDHEN, SYDVKM. J lost 3 bases, V lost 6 bases, and 5 bases had no gene match. The CDR3 DNA reads TGTGCCAGCAGACGGACAGGGGAGCACACTGAAGCTTTCTTT. Its protein is CASRRTGEHTEAFF.

In its sample, this clonotype was seen a few times. The V gene is TRBV27, the J gene TRBJ2-5; TRBD1 aligns across 8 bases. In germline, CDR1 is MNHEY, CDR2 SMNVEV (reference sequence). The CDR3 covers 15 residues. The V gene end was trimmed by 6 bases and the J gene end by 2 bases; junction bases not matched to a gene: 8. CDR3 in DNA: TGTGCCAGCAGCCGTTGGACAGGGAGGCAAGAGACCCAGTACTTC. This gives the protein CASSRWTGRQETQYF.

This clonotype was detected a few times. The rearrangement joins TRBV7-9 to TRBJ2-7, with 7 bases that match TRBD2. Trimming took 1 base from V and 9 from J; bases not matched to a gene: 3. The CDR3 totals 12 residues. Germline assignment: CDR1 SEHNR and CDR2 FQNEAQ (reference sequence). Here the CDR3 reads CASSLGEGWQYF. The CDR3 bases are TGTGCCAGCAGCTTAGGGGAGGGATGGCAGTACTTC.

The chain uses TRBV25-1 and TRBJ2-3; 10 nucleotides match TRBD2. The germline gives CDR1 MGHDK, CDR2 SYGVNS. This CDR3 is built from 15 residues. J lost 2 bases, V lost 8 bases, and 7 bases had no gene match. CDR3 sequence reads: CASGRLAGNTDTQYF. The CDR3 DNA is TGTGCCAGCGGCAGACTAGCGGGCAACACAGATACGCAGTATTTT.

At least ten counts were recorded for this clonotype. This chain connects TRBV24-1 to TRBJ2-3; the match to TRBD2 covers 10 bases. In germline, CDR1 is KGHDR, CDR2 SFDVKD. CDR3 length: 15 residues. The ends lost 7 bases at V and 5 bases at J; junction bases unmatched: 8. CDR3 protein: CATRPTSGEVDTQYF. The CDR3 DNA reads as TGTGCCACCAGGCCTACTAGCGGGGAAGTAGATACGCAGTATTTT.

The CDR3 region is CASSGNTGSAHEQYF. The CDR3, as DNA: TGTGCCAGCAGCGGCAATACAGGGTCAGCACACGAGCAGTACTTC. The rearrangement uses TRBV5-6 and TRBJ2-7, with D perhaps matching TRBD1 (6 bases). V dropped 4 bases and J dropped 5 bases, with 19 bases sitting between them. Per the germline V gene, CDR1 is SGHDT and CDR2 is YYEEEE. This CDR3 has 15 amino acids.

This clonotype was found a few times. This chain connects TRBV5-1 to TRBJ1-1; 7 bases fit TRBD1. Germline-derived CDR1 and CDR2 are SGHRS and YFSETQ. J gave up 3 bases and V 0 bases, and 2 bases lay outside the gene matches. The length of the CDR3 is 14 residues. CDR3 amino acids: CASSLEGQYTEAFF. Here the CDR3 DNA reads TGCGCCAGCAGCTTGGAGGGACAGTACACTGAAGCTTTCTTT.

This clonotype was detected a few times. The chain carries TRBV20-1 and TRBJ2-7, with D possibly TRBD2 on 6 matching bases. Trimming left V 4 bases short and J 1 base short, with 14 bases between. This CDR3 has 14 residues. Germline lookup yields CDR1 DFQATT and CDR2 SNEGSKA (reference sequence). Here the CDR3 DNA reads TGCAGTGCTAACCCAAGGAGGGGATCCTACGAGCAGTACTTC. It is translated as CSANPRRGSYEQYF.

The chain carries TRBV6-2 or TRBV6-3 and TRBJ2-7; maybe TRBD1 (5 bases). The CDR3 is 12 residues long. Germline lookup yields CDR1 MNHEY and CDR2 SVGEGT. V was trimmed by 6 bases and J by 8 bases, leaving 14 bases between them. The CDR3 reads CASSETDLKQYF. The CDR3 region has the DNA TGTGCCAGCAGCGAGACAGACCTCAAGCAGTACTTC.

This clonotype has just one count. The chain has TRBV20-1 and TRBJ2-7, with 7 bases fitting TRBD2. Trimming took 0 bases from V and 4 from J; bases not matched to a gene: 9. CDR3 length equals 15 residues. The germline gives CDR1 DFQATT, CDR2 SNEGSKA (reference sequence). Here the CDR3 DNA reads TGCAGTGCTAGAGATCGGCGGCAGGGAGGGTACGAGCAGTACTTC. This gives the protein CSARDRRQGGYEQYF.

This clonotype was observed a handful of times. This chain connects TRBV5-5 to TRBJ2-5; TRBD2 agrees at 9 bases. The germline CDR1 and CDR2 sequences are SGHKS and YYEKEE (reference sequence). CDR3 length: 15 residues. V lost 3 bases to trimming and J lost 5 bases; unmatched junction nucleotides: 8. The CDR3 is CASSWGLAGRETQYF. CDR3 DNA: TGTGCCAGCAGCTGGGGGCTAGCGGGGAGGGAGACCCAGTACTTC.